This T cell receptor (beta chain) was retrieved from a study of blood T cell repertoires in COVID-19. Study background: Sites in the United States, Italy and Spain provided acute and convalescent COVID-19 samples.

Sequencing used immunoSEQ multiplex PCR; TCRdb keeps in-frame clones, though not all of them. This sample has about 440,000 clones, with around 91% found just once. V shed 0 bases and J shed 9 bases, with 15 bases lying between them. The germline V gene encodes CDR1 SGHRS and CDR2 YFSETQ. The CDR3 contains 14 residues. Living in under 30 US areas, the participants were between roughly 18 and 90 years of age. This chain links TRBV5-1 with TRBJ1-1; D gene unclear. The origin of this receptor is a young man who had recovered from COVID-19. The sequencing input was PBMCs or T cells enriched from blood (not recorded which). CDR3 bases: TGCGCCAGCAGCTTGGGATTCGGGGTGGGTAAAGCTTTCTTT. It yields the protein CASSLGFGVGKAFF.